This record concerns one T cell receptor (beta chain) sequence. The data were obtained in a study of blood T cell repertoires in COVID-19. Turning to the study itself: The United States, Italy and Spain supplied acute and convalescent COVID-19 samples. Nucleic acid was either cDNA or gDNA, and it came from T cells, B-cell-depleted T cells, or PBMCs.

The CDR3 has 16 residues. V was shortened by 0 bases and J by 0 bases, with 12 bases between the two germline ends. Germline values: CDR1 LNHNV, CDR2 YYDKDF (reference sequence). Authors' methods: Reference gene primer amplification gave estimated nucleated cell counts. TCRdb keeps only in-frame clones here, not all; method: immunoSEQ multiplex PCR. That table supplies the V and J calls and clone size; D and trimming were determined from the DNA. Of some 140,000 clones listed, around three quarters are singletons. The receptor comes from a man in his 60s with acute or convalescent COVID-19. Specimen: peripheral blood. V usage is TRBV15 and J usage is TRBJ2-7; D possibly corresponds to TRBD2 (6 bases). CDR3 nucleotides: TGTGCCACCAGCAGAGAATCCGGGAGTCTCTCCTACGAGCAGTACTTC. This gives the protein CATSRESGSLSYEQYF.